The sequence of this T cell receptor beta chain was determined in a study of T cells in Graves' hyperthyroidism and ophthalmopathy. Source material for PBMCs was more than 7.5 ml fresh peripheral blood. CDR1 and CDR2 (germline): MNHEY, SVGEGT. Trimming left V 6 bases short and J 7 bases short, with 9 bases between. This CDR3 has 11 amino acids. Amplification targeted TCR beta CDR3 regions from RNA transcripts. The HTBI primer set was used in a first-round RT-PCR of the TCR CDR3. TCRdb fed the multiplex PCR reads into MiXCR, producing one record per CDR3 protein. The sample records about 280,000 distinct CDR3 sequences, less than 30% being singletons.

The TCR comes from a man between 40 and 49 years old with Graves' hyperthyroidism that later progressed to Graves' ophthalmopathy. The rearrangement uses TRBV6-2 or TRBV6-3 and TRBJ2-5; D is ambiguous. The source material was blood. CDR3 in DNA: TGTGCCAGCAGCCGGATGTGGACCCAGTACTTC. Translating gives CASSRMWTQYF.